This T cell receptor (beta chain) stems from a study of CD8 T cells in ankylosing spondylitis. Findings and limits, study-wide: One TCR beta motif, made up of roughly 8 highly homologous variants, appeared characteristic of ankylosing spondylitis blood. Some motif variants were previously reported in reactive arthritis synovial fluid and blood. Reported data indicate significant enrichment of disease-linked clones within matched ankylosing spondylitis synovial fluid.

Germline V gene lookup returns CDR1 SGHTA and CDR2 FQGNSA. Trimming removed 5 bases at V and 7 bases at J, with 12 bases between. The CDR3 sequence is 13 residues long. Libraries of TCR beta came from quantitative 5'-RACE with molecular barcodes. One entry per CDR3 protein results from TCRdb running MiXCR on the 5' RACE reads. The sample yields fewer than 650,000 distinct CDR3 sequences, about 12% seen once. Notes on this clonotype: Its antigen is as yet unknown.

J is TRBJ2-1 and V is TRBV7-2, with D perhaps TRBD2 (5 bases). This sequence was found in a male donor with ankylosing spondylitis. Sequencing was carried out using blood, either unsorted or a sorted T cell fraction (not recorded which). CDR3 region: CASSQNGLNEQFF. The DNA for the CDR3 is TGTGCCAGCAGCCAAAACGGACTGAATGAGCAGTTCTTC.